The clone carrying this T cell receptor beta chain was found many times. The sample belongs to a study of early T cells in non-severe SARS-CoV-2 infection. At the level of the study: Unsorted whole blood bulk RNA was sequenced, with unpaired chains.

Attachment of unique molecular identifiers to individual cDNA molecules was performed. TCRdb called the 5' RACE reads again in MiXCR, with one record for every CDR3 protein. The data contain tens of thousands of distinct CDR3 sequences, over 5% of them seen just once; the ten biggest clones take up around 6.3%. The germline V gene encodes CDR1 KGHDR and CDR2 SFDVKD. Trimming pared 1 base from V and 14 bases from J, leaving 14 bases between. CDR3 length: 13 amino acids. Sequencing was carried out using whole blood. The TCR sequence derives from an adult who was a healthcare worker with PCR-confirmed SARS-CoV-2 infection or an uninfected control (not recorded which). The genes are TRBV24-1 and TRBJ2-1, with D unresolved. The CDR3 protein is CATSDFLGFGKFF. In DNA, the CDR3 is TGTGCCACCAGTGATTTTCTGGGTTTTGGAAAGTTCTTC.